Listed below are T cell receptor beta chains from one sample, sequenced in a study of graft-versus-host responses after intestinal transplantation. Sequencing was performed with immunoSEQ multiplex PCR; in TCRdb, only in-frame clones are kept and a portion is missing. The sample has approximately 17,000 clones; roughly 82% are singletons. Sequencing was performed on ileum tissue, taken 17 days after transplant. Receptors originate from a human patient who received an intestinal transplant, so some T cells may come from the graft donor. CDR3s include the opening cysteine and the closing phenylalanine or tryptophan. D genes are given only for firm matches. Clone size is shown for a subset of rows, as once, few, many or a class of expanded clone.

V gene	D gene	clone size	J gene	CDR3 protein	CDR3 DNA
TRBV4-1	.	.	TRBJ2-3	CASSQGPNTDTQYF	TGCGCCAGCAGCCAAGGGCCGAACACAGATACGCAGTATTTT
TRBV4-1	.	.	TRBJ1-3	CASSQWGGKNWAGNTIYF	TGCGCCAGCAGCCAATGGGGCGGTAAAAACTGGGCTGGAAACACCATATATTTT
TRBV5-1	TRBD1	.	TRBJ2-2	CASSRGTGGMNTGELFF	TGCGCCAGCAGCAGGGGGACAGGGGGCATGAACACCGGGGAGCTGTTTTTT
TRBV4-3	.	.	TRBJ1-1	CASSQGVGAEAFF	TGCGCCAGCAGCCAAGGTGTGGGTGCTGAAGCTTTCTTT
TRBV19	.	.	TRBJ1-2	CASTDSYGYTF	TGTGCCAGCACCGACAGCTATGGCTACACCTTC
TRBV10-3	TRBD2	.	TRBJ2-3	CAISDGWREVDTQYF	TGTGCCATCAGTGACGGTTGGCGGGAGGTAGATACGCAGTATTTT
TRBV2	.	.	TRBJ1-2	CASGRPGGLSGYTF	TGTGCCAGCGGGCGCCCGGGGGGGCTAAGTGGCTACACCTTC
TRBV7-9	TRBD2	.	TRBJ2-7	CASSRSGGPYEQYF	TGTGCCAGCAGCCGTAGCGGGGGACCATACGAGCAGTACTTC
TRBV11-2	TRBD1	.	TRBJ1-2	CASSSDRGAGGYTF	TGTGCCAGCAGCTCGGACAGGGGGGCCGGGGGCTACACCTTC
TRBV7-7	TRBD1	once	TRBJ2-2	CASSHGTGPPNTGELFF	TGTGCTAGCAGCCATGGGACAGGGCCCCCGAACACCGGGGAGCTGTTTTTT
TRBV28	TRBD1	.	TRBJ2-1	CASSTGTGLVLEGTASQFF	TGTGCCAGCAGTACCGGGACAGGGCTAGTTTTGGAGGGTACAGCCTCGCAGTTCTTC
TRBV5-1	.	.	TRBJ2-1	CASSLFERSSYNEQFF	TGCGCCAGCAGCTTATTTGAGCGCAGCTCCTACAATGAGCAGTTCTTC
TRBV4-1	TRBD1	.	TRBJ2-7	CASSRRSHHRGTYEQYF	TGCGCCAGCAGCCGAAGATCCCATCACAGGGGAACCTACGAGCAGTACTTC
TRBV6-6	.	once	TRBJ2-7	CASSYSEMDSSYEQYF	TGTGCCAGCAGTTACTCTGAAATGGACAGCTCCTACGAGCAGTACTTC
TRBV7-3	.	.	TRBJ2-3	CASSLGTNTDTQYF	TGTGCCAGCAGCTTAGGGACAAACACGGATACGCAGTATTTT
TRBV4-2	TRBD2	few	TRBJ2-1	CASSQVLAGYNEQFF	TGTGCCAGCAGCCAAGTTTTAGCGGGGTACAATGAGCAGTTCTTC
TRBV7-2	TRBD1	.	TRBJ2-7	CASSLVQTGPYEQYF	TGTGCCAGCAGCTTAGTCCAGACAGGGCCCTACGAGCAGTACTTC
TRBV5-4	TRBD2	.	TRBJ2-5	CASSLRGGGGETQYF	TGTGCCAGCAGCCTCCGGGGGGGCGGAGGTGAGACCCAGTACTTC
TRBV7-3	.	.	TRBJ1-4	CASSLLDNTNEKLFF	TGTGCCAGCAGCTTACTGGACAATACTAATGAAAAACTGTTTTTT
TRBV6-5	TRBD1	once	TRBJ2-3	CASRTGLSTDTQYF	TGTGCCAGCAGGACAGGGCTTAGCACAGATACGCAGTATTTT
TRBV5-4	TRBD1	once	TRBJ2-7	CASSLGTGTGGVYEQYF	TGTGCCAGCAGCTTGGGCACCGGGACAGGGGGCGTGTACGAGCAGTACTTC
TRBV29-1	.	.	TRBJ2-7	CSAYSFYEQYF	TGCAGCGCCTACAGTTTCTACGAGCAGTACTTC
TRBV30	.	.	TRBJ2-7	CACGGTTQAYEQYF	TGTGCCTGTGGGGGGACCACACAGGCCTACGAGCAGTACTTC
TRBV7-2	TRBD1	.	TRBJ1-4	CASSSRDSWMFEKLFF	TGTGCCAGCAGCTCCCGGGACAGTTGGATGTTTGAAAAACTGTTTTTT
TRBV28	TRBD1	.	TRBJ1-5	CASSLQGARNQPQHF	TGTGCCAGCAGTTTGCAGGGGGCGAGGAATCAGCCCCAGCATTTT
TRBV30	.	.	TRBJ2-7	CAWSVAGSYEQYF	TGTGCCTGGAGTGTTGCAGGCTCCTACGAGCAGTACTTC
TRBV6-5	TRBD1	.	TRBJ1-1	CASSRQGAKTEAFF	TGTGCCAGCAGCCGACAGGGGGCTAAAACTGAAGCTTTCTTT
TRBV4-2	.	few	TRBJ2-7	CASSPSSANSYEQYF	TGTGCCAGCAGCCCATCTAGCGCTAACTCCTACGAGCAGTACTTC
TRBV6-1	.	.	TRBJ1-4	CASSVDYLLATNEKLFF	TGTGCCAGCAGTGTCGATTACCTGTTAGCAACTAATGAAAAACTGTTTTTT
TRBV5-1	.	once	TRBJ1-2	CASSPDGLVAYTF	TGCGCCAGCAGCCCGGATGGATTAGTGGCCTACACCTTC
TRBV19	.	.	TRBJ2-3	CASSIVVASTKRTDTQYF	TGTGCCAGTAGTATAGTGGTGGCTAGCACCAAGCGCACAGATACGCAGTATTTT